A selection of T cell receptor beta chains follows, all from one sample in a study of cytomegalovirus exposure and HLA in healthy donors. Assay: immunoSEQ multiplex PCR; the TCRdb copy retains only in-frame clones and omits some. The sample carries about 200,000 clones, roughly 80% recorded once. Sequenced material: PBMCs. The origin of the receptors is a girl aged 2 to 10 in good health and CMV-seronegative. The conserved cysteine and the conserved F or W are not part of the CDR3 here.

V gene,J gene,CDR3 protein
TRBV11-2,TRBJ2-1,ASSFMSSGRDEQF
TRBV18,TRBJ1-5,ASSHKQGSRNQPQH
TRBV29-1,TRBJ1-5,SAQVTVSATQH
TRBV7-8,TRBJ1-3,ASSQSRDSLNTIY
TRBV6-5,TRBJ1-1,ASSYRGNTEAF
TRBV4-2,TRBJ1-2,ASSQVLTERTEGYT
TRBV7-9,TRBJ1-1,ASSLGPRRGQGTEAF
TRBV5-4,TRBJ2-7,ASTWDRGGEQY
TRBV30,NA,ACGPAGELLEQY
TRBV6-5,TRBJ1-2,ASRPDRRYGYT
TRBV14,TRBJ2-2,ASSPLLGLASNRELF
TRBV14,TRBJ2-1,ASSQATSGNEQF
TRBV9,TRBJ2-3,ASSVTFETNTQY
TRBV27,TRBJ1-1,ASSFTPRGKEEAF
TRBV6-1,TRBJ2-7,ASSESDPHTHNTYEQY
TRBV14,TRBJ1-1,ASSQVDSRGRPLQWRAF
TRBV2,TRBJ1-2,ACSWGGYGYT
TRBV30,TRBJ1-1,ASYRVKAF
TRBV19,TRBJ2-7,ASSYATRYEQY
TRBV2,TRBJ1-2,ASSQGIGYGYT
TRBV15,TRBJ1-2,ATSAAGRYGYT
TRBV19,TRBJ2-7,ASSIETGDSYEQY
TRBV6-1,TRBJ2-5,ASSESSGGAVETQY
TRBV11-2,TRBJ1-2,ASSLDHQGIRGYT
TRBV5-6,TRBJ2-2,ASRPRDSNTGELF
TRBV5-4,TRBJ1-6,ASSLVRDSPLH
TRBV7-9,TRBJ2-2,ASSSTGWELF
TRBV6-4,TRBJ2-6,ASTPQGGSGANVLT
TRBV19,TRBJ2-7,ASSIGRQEAYEQY
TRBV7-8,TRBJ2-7,ASSLVLDYSYEQY
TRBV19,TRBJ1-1,ASGDQGTVTEAF
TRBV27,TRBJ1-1,ASSWGTGNTEAF
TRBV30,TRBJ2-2,AWSVLPRAAGELF
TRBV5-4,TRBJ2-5,ASSLGLVKETQY
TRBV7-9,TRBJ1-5,ASSSTGGIQPQH
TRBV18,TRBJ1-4,ASSGAQGAEKLF
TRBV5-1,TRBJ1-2,ASSLRGSNYGYT
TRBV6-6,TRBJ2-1,ASSTRLAGGSNEQF
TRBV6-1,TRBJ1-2,ASRDRDGYT
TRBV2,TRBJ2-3,ASSFPDGLDGDTQY
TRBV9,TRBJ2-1,ASSEPGQGDNEQF
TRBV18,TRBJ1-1,ASSPSIQGSLTEAF
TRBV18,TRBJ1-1,ASSPPSRGANTEAF
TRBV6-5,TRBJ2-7,ASSYFAGESYEQY
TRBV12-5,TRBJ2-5,ASGSRDRGRETQY
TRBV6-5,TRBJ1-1,ASSPLGTPNTEAF
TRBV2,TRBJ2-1,ASELAVYNEQF
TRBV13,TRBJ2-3,ASSLHMLNTGPQY
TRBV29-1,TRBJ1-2,SDVTGGFGYT
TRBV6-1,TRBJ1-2,ASRIPGQVIYGYT
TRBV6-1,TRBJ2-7,ASNGQTNDFYEQY
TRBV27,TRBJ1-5,ASSEGLNQPQH